This T cell receptor (beta chain) was captured in a study of response to subunit inactivated influenza vaccine. Study outcomes and limitations: Authors suggested few new T cells are recruited by each seasonal influenza vaccination.

Comments on this clonotype: Its antigen remains unidentified.

V was cut by 5 bases and J by 3 bases, with 16 bases left in between. The CDR3 extends over 15 amino acids. TCRdb itself ran the RT-PCR reads through MiXCR, one entry per CDR3 protein. The sample has hundreds of thousands of distinct CDR3 sequences, about 20% seen once. The sequence derives from a man aged 50 to 69 who received an inactivated influenza vaccine. Sequencing was performed on PBMCs from blood, taken less than 22 months after vaccination. V usage is TRBV12-3 or TRBV12-4 and J usage is TRBJ1-1; possible D gene TRBD1, 6 bases. Here the CDR3 DNA reads TGTGCCAGCAGTGCCCAGCCAGGGGCTCACACTGAAGCTTTCTTT. It yields the protein CASSAQPGAHTEAFF.